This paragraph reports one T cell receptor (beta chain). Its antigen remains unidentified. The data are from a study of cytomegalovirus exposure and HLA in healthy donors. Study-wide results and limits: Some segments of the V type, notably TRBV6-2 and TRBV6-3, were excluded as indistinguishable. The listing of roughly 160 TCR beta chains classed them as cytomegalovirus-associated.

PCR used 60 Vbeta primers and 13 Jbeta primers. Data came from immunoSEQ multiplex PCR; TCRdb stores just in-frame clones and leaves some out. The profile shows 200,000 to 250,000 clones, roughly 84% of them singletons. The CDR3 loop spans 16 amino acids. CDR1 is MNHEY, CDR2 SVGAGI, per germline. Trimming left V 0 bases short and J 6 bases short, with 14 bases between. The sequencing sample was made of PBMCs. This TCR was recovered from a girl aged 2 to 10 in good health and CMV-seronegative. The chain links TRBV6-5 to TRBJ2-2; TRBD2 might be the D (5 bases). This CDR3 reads CASSYSRTLGAGELFF. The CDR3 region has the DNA TGTGCCAGCAGTTACTCGAGGACTCTTGGGGCCGGGGAGCTGTTTTTT.